Included here is one T cell receptor (beta chain) sequence, with context. What it binds is unknown. The data originate from a study of shared clonotypes between healthy human individuals. Turning to the study itself: Each donor contributed plates that comprised three CD4 naive, three CD4 memory, two CD8 naive and one CD8 memory. General study findings and limits: In general, naive subsets displayed greater estimated richness than memory subsets did.

As defined, naive CD8 cells were CD45RO-negative and positively selected for CCR7, with terminally differentiated effector memory CD45RA+ cells excluded. The CDR3 extends over 14 amino acids. V shed 3 bases and J shed 8 bases, with 16 bases lying between them. Germline V gene data show CDR1 as MDHEN and CDR2 as SYDVKM. The repertoire was sequenced with immunoSEQ multiplex PCR; TCRdb's copy has only in-frame clones and lacks some. Among roughly 590,000 clones listed, just under 97% were seen once. Sequencing was done on a sample of naive CD8+ T cells sorted from blood. The sequence was collected from a woman between 25 and 40 years old in good health. This chain uses TRBV28 with TRBJ1-2, with TRBD1 as a possible D gene (5 bases). The DNA for the CDR3 is TGTGCCAGCAGTTTCCAAACCGGGGGTAACGGCTACACCTTC. Translated, it gives CASSFQTGGNGYTF.